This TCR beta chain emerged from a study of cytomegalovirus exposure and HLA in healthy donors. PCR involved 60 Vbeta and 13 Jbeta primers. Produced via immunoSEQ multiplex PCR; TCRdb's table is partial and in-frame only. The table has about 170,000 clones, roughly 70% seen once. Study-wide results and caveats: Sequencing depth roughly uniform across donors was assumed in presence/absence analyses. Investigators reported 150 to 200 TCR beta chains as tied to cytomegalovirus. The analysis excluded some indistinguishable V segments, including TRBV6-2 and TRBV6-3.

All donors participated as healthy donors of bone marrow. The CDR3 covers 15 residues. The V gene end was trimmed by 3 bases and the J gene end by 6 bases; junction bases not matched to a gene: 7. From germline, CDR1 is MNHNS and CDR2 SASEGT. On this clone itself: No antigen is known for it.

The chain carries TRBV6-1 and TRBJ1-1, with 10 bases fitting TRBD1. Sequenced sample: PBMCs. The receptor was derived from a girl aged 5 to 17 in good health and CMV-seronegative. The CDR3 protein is CASSEGQGSSAEAFF. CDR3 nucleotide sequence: TGTGCCAGCAGTGAGGGACAGGGGTCGAGCGCTGAAGCTTTCTTT.